Shown below are 15 T cell receptor beta chains from a single sample sequenced in a study of T cells in Graves' hyperthyroidism and ophthalmopathy. RNA transcripts provided the source from which TCR beta CDR3 regions were amplified. RT-PCR in the first round (using the HTBI primer set) targeted the TCR CDR3. TCRdb called the multiplex PCR reads again in MiXCR, with one record for every CDR3 protein. This sample yields about 420,000 distinct CDR3 sequences, of which around 16% are seen a single time; almost 8% belongs to the top ten. Sequencing was done on a sample of blood. The receptors were sampled from a woman aged 18-35 years with Graves' hyperthyroidism.

This clonotype was detected ten times or more. The J gene is TRBJ2-1, the V gene TRBV15, with 10 bases fitting TRBD2. The CDR3 has 15 amino acids. CDR1 is LNHNV and CDR2 is YYDKDF in the germline V gene (reference sequence). V lost 5 bases and J lost 2; bases outside the gene matches: 3. CDR3 bases: TGTGCCACCAGCGTTCTAGCGGGGGCCTACAATGAGCAGTTCTTC. Amino acids: CATSVLAGAYNEQFF.

This clonotype was counted ten times or more. The gene calls are TRBV6-1 and TRBJ1-2; 9 bases fit TRBD1. Germline V CDR1 and CDR2: MNHNS, SASEGT. V lost 10 bases and J lost 2; bases outside the gene matches: 14. CDR3 length equals 16 residues. Here the CDR3 reads CATLSGQGIGNYGYTF. DNA for the CDR3: TGTGCCACCCTCTCGGGACAGGGAATAGGAAACTATGGCTACACCTTC.

This clonotype appeared many times. The gene calls are TRBV2 and TRBJ2-7, with 9 bases aligning to TRBD2. The CDR3 totals 14 residues. CDR1 SNHLY and CDR2 FYNNEI come from the germline V gene. The J segment lost 3 bases and the V segment lost 6 bases, leaving 6 bases of the junction unmatched. The CDR3 sequence: CASRLRTSVYEQYF. DNA for the CDR3: TGTGCCAGCAGGCTTCGGACTAGCGTCTACGAGCAGTACTTC.

This clonotype was observed many times. The chain couples TRBV7-9 to TRBJ2-7; D gene ambiguous. Trimming removed 5 bases at V and 0 bases at J, with 11 bases between. CDR3 length equals 14 residues. Germline V gene lookup returns CDR1 SEHNR and CDR2 FQNEAQ (reference sequence). The CDR3 loop reads CASSRAPSSYEQYF. In nucleotides, the CDR3 is TGTGCCAGCAGCCGGGCCCCCTCCTCCTACGAGCAGTACTTC.

The J gene is TRBJ2-1, the V gene TRBV12-3 or TRBV12-4, with 12 bases that match TRBD2. This CDR3 spans 17 amino acids. After removal of 4 bases from V and 6 bases from J, the junction contained 10 bases not matched to a gene. The CDR3 nucleotides read TGTGCCAGCAGTTCCCCAGGGCCTAGCGGGAGGGCCAATGAGCAGTTCTTC. It encodes CASSSPGPSGRANEQFF.

This clonotype was recorded at least ten times. The chain employs TRBV12-3 or TRBV12-4 and TRBJ2-7; TRBD2 aligns across 10 bases. Losses at the gene ends were 4 bases for V and 8 bases for J; bases not matched to a gene: 8. The CDR3 sequence is 14 residues long. The CDR3 bases are TGTGCCAGCAGTTCCAGCGGGGGGGCCTTCAAGCAGTACTTC. This gives the protein CASSSSGGAFKQYF.

A word on this clonotype: This may be a read error, as it is one base from a much larger clone. J is TRBJ1-1 and V is TRBV18; TRBD1 might be the D (5 bases). The CDR3 runs 17 residues. CDR1 KGHSH and CDR2 LQKENI come from the germline V gene. Trimming cost V 4 bases and J 0 bases, with 18 bases left between them. CDR3 nucleotide sequence: TGTGCCAGCTCACATCAGACAGTAGGAGGGGTGAACACTGAAGCTTTCTTT. The encoded protein is CASSHQTVGGVNTEAFF.

The CDR3 here is CASSQNLYGYTF. In DNA, the CDR3 is TGTGCCAGCAGCCAAAATTTATATGGCTACACCTTC. This chain uses TRBV16 with TRBJ1-2; no reliable D call. This CDR3 has 12 amino acids. CDR1 is KGHSY and CDR2 is FQNENV in the germline V gene. The germline V and J ends were trimmed by 2 bases and 5 bases, with 6 bases remaining between them. Full variable domain (outside the CDR3, taken from reference TRBV16 and TRBJ1-2): GEEVAQTPKHLVRGEGQKAKLYCAPIKGHSYVFWYQQVLKNEFKFLISFQNENVFDETGMPKERFSAKCLPNSPCSLEIQATKLEDSAVYFCASSQNLYGYTFGSGTRLTVV.

The chain recombines TRBV28 with TRBJ2-3; 11 nucleotides line up with TRBD2. The CDR3 extends over 16 amino acids. Germline trimming cut 6 bases from V and 4 bases from J; bases unmatched to any gene: 9. The germline gives CDR1 MDHEN, CDR2 SYDVKM. The CDR3 DNA reads TGTGCCAGCAGGCCGTGGGTAGCGGGAGGGCCAGATACGCAGTATTTT. The encoded protein is CASRPWVAGGPDTQYF.

V gene TRBV24-1 combines with J gene TRBJ2-7; 8 positions agree with TRBD1. This CDR3 contains 13 residues. The V and J ends lost 6 bases and 3 bases, in that order; junction bases with no gene match: 3. Germline CDR1 and CDR2: KGHDR and SFDVKD. CDR3 protein: CATSTTGDYEQYF. CDR3 coding DNA: TGTGCCACCAGTACGACAGGGGACTACGAGCAGTACTTC.

This clonotype has ten or more counts. The chain joins TRBV11-3 to TRBJ1-2; the D is unclear. The V end was cut by 0 bases, the J end by 3 bases, with 14 bases between. CDR1 is SGHNT, CDR2 YENEEA, per germline. The CDR3 loop spans 16 amino acids. The CDR3 nucleotides read TGTGCCAGCAGCTTAGATCGCGAACTTAAGGACTATGGCTACACCTTC. Translation: CASSLDRELKDYGYTF.

The sample holds many counts of this clonotype. The chain uses TRBV2 and TRBJ1-5; possibly TRBD1 for D (5 bases). The CDR3 has 14 residues. Germline CDR1 reads SNHLY; CDR2 reads FYNNEI. Trimming took off 5 bases at V and 2 bases at J, with 10 bases between the two ends. The CDR3 sequence: CASSWQGGNQPQHF. CDR3 nucleotides: TGTGCCAGCAGTTGGCAGGGAGGCAATCAGCCCCAGCATTTT.

The sample holds a few counts of this clonotype. The gene calls are TRBV24-1 and TRBJ1-1; D possibly corresponds to TRBD1 (5 bases). There are 17 residues in the CDR3. Trimming took 4 bases from V and 4 from J, leaving 21 bases between them. Germline CDR1 and CDR2: KGHDR and SFDVKD. CDR3 sequence reads: CATSDPPLTGQITEAFF. In nucleotides, the CDR3 is TGTGCCACCAGTGACCCGCCCCTGACGGGGCAGATCACTGAAGCTTTCTTT.

The table lists this clonotype with a few counts. The chain joins TRBV7-9 to TRBJ2-1; TRBD2 aligns across 8 bases. This CDR3 is built from 13 residues. Germline values: CDR1 SEHNR, CDR2 FQNEAQ (reference sequence). Trimming at V came to 5 bases and at J to 12 bases, leaving 9 bases not matched to a gene. The CDR3 protein is CASSPIGGAGQFF. The CDR3 region has the DNA TGTGCCAGCAGCCCCATCGGGGGGGCTGGGCAGTTCTTC.

CDR3 in amino acids: CATSRDLGPGETQYF. The DNA for the CDR3 is TGTGCCACCAGCAGAGATCTGGGACCAGGGGAGACCCAGTACTTC. J is TRBJ2-5 and V is TRBV15; the D call may be TRBD1 or TRBD2 (5 bases each). The CDR3 contains 15 residues. Germline V gene data show CDR1 as LNHNV and CDR2 as YYDKDF (reference sequence). Deletions cut 0 bases from V and 5 bases from J, with 13 bases between.